A selection of T cell receptor beta chains follows, all from one sample in a study of shared clonotypes between healthy human individuals. Measured with immunoSEQ multiplex PCR; TCRdb has only the in-frame clones, and not every one. In the table there are around 480,000 clones, roughly 85% of which are singletons. Material for sequencing was PBMCs. The source is a woman aged 40-49 years in good health. Some clones in this sample may be carry-over from other donors' samples. Each CDR3 is given with its conserved first and last residue. Each record gives: D gene, J gene, V gene, clone size, CDR3 length, CDR3 protein, CDR3 DNA. D genes are given only for firm matches. Clone size appears in some rows only: once, few, many, or a class for an expanded clone.

D gene: -
J gene: TRBJ1-1
V gene: TRBV28
clone size: -
CDR3 length: 13
CDR3 protein: CASSQAMGAEAFF
CDR3 DNA: TGTGCCAGCAGCCAGGCGATGGGTGCTGAAGCTTTCTTT

D gene: -
J gene: TRBJ1-1
V gene: TRBV6-1
clone size: -
CDR3 length: 12
CDR3 protein: CASSVYSSEAFF
CDR3 DNA: TGTGCCAGCAGTGTATATTCAAGTGAAGCTTTCTTT

D gene: TRBD2
J gene: TRBJ2-1
V gene: TRBV28
clone size: -
CDR3 length: 16
CDR3 protein: CASSLMVSGAYNEQFF
CDR3 DNA: TGTGCCAGCAGTTTAATGGTTAGCGGGGCCTACAATGAGCAGTTCTTC

D gene: TRBD1
J gene: TRBJ2-1
V gene: TRBV7-7
clone size: -
CDR3 length: 18
CDR3 protein: CASSKRTGLAPSYNEQFF
CDR3 DNA: TGTGCTAGCAGCAAACGGACAGGGCTAGCCCCATCCTACAATGAGCAGTTCTTC

D gene: TRBD1
J gene: TRBJ1-1
V gene: TRBV29-1
clone size: -
CDR3 length: 14
CDR3 protein: CSVVGTGVGSEAFF
CDR3 DNA: TGCAGCGTGGTAGGGACAGGGGTGGGCTCTGAAGCTTTCTTT

D gene: TRBD2
J gene: TRBJ2-7
V gene: TRBV4-1
clone size: -
CDR3 length: 16
CDR3 protein: CASSPSLAGSDYEQYF
CDR3 DNA: TGCGCCAGCAGCCCTTCACTAGCGGGGAGTGACTACGAGCAGTACTTC

D gene: TRBD2
J gene: TRBJ2-7
V gene: TRBV19
clone size: once
CDR3 length: 15
CDR3 protein: CASSLETSGYYEQYF
CDR3 DNA: TGTGCCAGTAGTTTGGAGACTAGCGGGTACTACGAGCAGTACTTC

D gene: -
J gene: TRBJ2-7
V gene: TRBV11-1
clone size: -
CDR3 length: 14
CDR3 protein: CASSSPAASKVQYF
CDR3 DNA: TGTGCCAGCAGCTCCCCGGCGGCCAGCAAGGTACAGTACTTC

D gene: TRBD1
J gene: TRBJ2-7
V gene: TRBV30
clone size: few
CDR3 length: 12
CDR3 protein: CAWGQAIYEQYF
CDR3 DNA: TGTGCCTGGGGACAGGCGATTTACGAGCAGTACTTC

D gene: -
J gene: TRBJ2-7
V gene: TRBV11-2
clone size: -
CDR3 length: 15
CDR3 protein: CASSLYLTSSYEQYF
CDR3 DNA: TGTGCCAGCAGCTTATATTTGACTAGCTCCTACGAGCAGTACTTC

D gene: -
J gene: TRBJ1-3
V gene: TRBV18
clone size: -
CDR3 length: 14
CDR3 protein: CASSPSRSGNTIYF
CDR3 DNA: TGTGCCAGCTCACCTAGTAGGTCTGGAAACACCATATATTTT

D gene: -
J gene: TRBJ1-2
V gene: TRBV30
clone size: -
CDR3 length: 13
CDR3 protein: CAWTPQGNYGYTF
CDR3 DNA: TGTGCCTGGACCCCCCAGGGGAACTATGGCTACACCTTC

D gene: -
J gene: TRBJ1-2
V gene: TRBV19
clone size: -
CDR3 length: 15
CDR3 protein: CASSVGIRGPYGYTF
CDR3 DNA: TGTGCCAGTAGTGTCGGGATCAGGGGACCCTATGGCTACACCTTC

D gene: -
J gene: TRBJ1-1
V gene: TRBV11-2
clone size: -
CDR3 length: 12
CDR3 protein: CASSPLGTEAFF
CDR3 DNA: TGTGCCAGCAGCCCCCTCGGGACTGAAGCTTTCTTT

D gene: -
J gene: TRBJ2-5
V gene: TRBV10-3
clone size: -
CDR3 length: 14
CDR3 protein: CAISEGVGMETQYF
CDR3 DNA: TGTGCCATCAGTGAAGGTGTGGGTATGGAGACCCAGTACTTC

D gene: -
J gene: TRBJ2-5
V gene: TRBV7-8
clone size: -
CDR3 length: 11
CDR3 protein: CASSADIREYF
CDR3 DNA: TGTGCCAGCAGCGCAGACATTCGGGAGTACTTC

D gene: TRBD2
J gene: TRBJ2-1
V gene: TRBV27
clone size: -
CDR3 length: 17
CDR3 protein: CASSLSGAGLWDGEQFF
CDR3 DNA: TGTGCCAGCAGTTTATCAGGAGCGGGACTATGGGATGGTGAGCAGTTCTTC

D gene: -
J gene: TRBJ2-1
V gene: TRBV15
clone size: few
CDR3 length: 14
CDR3 protein: CATSAGRVPNEQFF
CDR3 DNA: TGTGCCACCAGTGCTGGGAGAGTGCCCAATGAGCAGTTCTTC

D gene: -
J gene: TRBJ2-7
V gene: TRBV6-1
clone size: -
CDR3 length: 13
CDR3 protein: CASSGHVNYEQYF
CDR3 DNA: TGTGCCAGCAGTGGCCACGTCAACTACGAGCAGTACTTC

D gene: TRBD2
J gene: TRBJ2-1
V gene: TRBV5-1
clone size: -
CDR3 length: 18
CDR3 protein: CASSPTTSGGLSYNEQFF
CDR3 DNA: TGCGCCAGCAGCCCAACGACTAGCGGGGGACTCTCCTACAATGAGCAGTTCTTC

D gene: -
J gene: TRBJ2-2
V gene: TRBV18
clone size: -
CDR3 length: 14
CDR3 protein: CASSPRDMVRELFF
CDR3 DNA: TGTGCCAGCTCACCCCGGGACATGGTACGGGAGCTGTTTTTT

D gene: TRBD1
J gene: TRBJ1-1
V gene: TRBV11-2
clone size: many
CDR3 length: 15
CDR3 protein: CASSSTGGMNTEAFF
CDR3 DNA: TGTGCCAGCAGCTCGACAGGGGGCATGAACACTGAAGCTTTCTTT

D gene: -
J gene: TRBJ2-7
V gene: TRBV28
clone size: -
CDR3 length: 16
CDR3 protein: CASSPLTGLSSYEQYF
CDR3 DNA: TGTGCCAGCAGTCCCCTTACAGGCCTAAGCTCCTACGAGCAGTACTTC

D gene: -
J gene: TRBJ2-2
V gene: TRBV19
clone size: -
CDR3 length: 14
CDR3 protein: CASSISAVTGELFF
CDR3 DNA: TGTGCCAGTAGTATTAGTGCAGTCACCGGGGAGCTGTTTTTT

D gene: TRBD1
J gene: TRBJ2-7
V gene: TRBV28
clone size: -
CDR3 length: 11
CDR3 protein: CATLRAGQGHF
CDR3 DNA: TGTGCCACCCTTCGTGCGGGACAGGGCCACTTC

D gene: TRBD1
J gene: TRBJ1-5
V gene: TRBV7-2
clone size: -
CDR3 length: 18
CDR3 protein: CASSQLRGQGGRNQPQHF
CDR3 DNA: TGTGCCAGCAGTCAATTGAGGGGACAGGGCGGACGCAATCAGCCCCAGCATTTT

D gene: -
J gene: TRBJ2-7
V gene: TRBV5-6
clone size: -
CDR3 length: 15
CDR3 protein: CASSRRAAWIAWQYF
CDR3 DNA: TGTGCCAGCAGCCGACGGGCCGCGTGGATCGCGTGGCAGTACTTC

D gene: TRBD2
J gene: TRBJ2-3
V gene: TRBV11-2
clone size: -
CDR3 length: 15
CDR3 protein: CASSSWGGGADTQYF
CDR3 DNA: TGTGCCAGCAGCTCCTGGGGGGGAGGTGCAGATACGCAGTATTTT

D gene: TRBD1
J gene: TRBJ1-2
V gene: TRBV4-1
clone size: -
CDR3 length: 16
CDR3 protein: CASSQDATGGTYGYTF
CDR3 DNA: TGCGCCAGCAGCCAAGACGCGACAGGGGGGACCTATGGCTACACCTTC

D gene: TRBD2
J gene: TRBJ2-5
V gene: TRBV5-1
clone size: -
CDR3 length: 18
CDR3 protein: CASHWGTSGRFGTETQYF
CDR3 DNA: TGCGCCAGCCATTGGGGCACTAGCGGGAGGTTCGGGACGGAGACCCAGTACTTC

D gene: -
J gene: TRBJ1-5
V gene: TRBV30
clone size: -
CDR3 length: 15
CDR3 protein: CAWSAPLGSNQPQHF
CDR3 DNA: TGTGCCTGGAGCGCACCTTTGGGATCCAATCAGCCCCAGCATTTT

D gene: -
J gene: TRBJ2-7
V gene: TRBV14
clone size: -
CDR3 length: 16
CDR3 protein: CASSQEPRFYSYEQYF
CDR3 DNA: TGTGCCAGCAGCCAAGAGCCCAGGTTCTACTCCTACGAGCAGTACTTC

D gene: TRBD1
J gene: TRBJ2-5
V gene: TRBV29-1
clone size: -
CDR3 length: 16
CDR3 protein: CSVDDARQGAVETQYF
CDR3 DNA: TGCAGCGTTGACGATGCCCGACAGGGGGCAGTGGAGACCCAGTACTTC

D gene: -
J gene: TRBJ2-7
V gene: TRBV15
clone size: -
CDR3 length: 12
CDR3 protein: CATSRDGHEQYF
CDR3 DNA: TGTGCCACCAGCAGAGATGGTCATGAGCAGTACTTC

D gene: TRBD2
J gene: TRBJ2-3
V gene: TRBV28
clone size: once
CDR3 length: 15
CDR3 protein: CASSLSELATDTQYF
CDR3 DNA: TGTGCCAGCAGTTTATCGGAACTAGCGACAGATACGCAGTATTTT

D gene: -
J gene: TRBJ2-2
V gene: TRBV7-2
clone size: once
CDR3 length: 17
CDR3 protein: CASSSRILALNTGELFF
CDR3 DNA: TGTGCCAGCAGCTCCCGAATCCTAGCGCTGAACACCGGGGAGCTGTTTTTT

D gene: TRBD2
J gene: TRBJ2-7
V gene: TRBV2
clone size: -
CDR3 length: 14
CDR3 protein: CASKLALSSYEQYF
CDR3 DNA: TGTGCCAGTAAACTAGCGCTGAGCTCCTACGAGCAGTACTTC

D gene: -
J gene: TRBJ1-4
V gene: TRBV19
clone size: -
CDR3 length: 15
CDR3 protein: CASSIPRAGDEKLFF
CDR3 DNA: TGTGCCAGTAGTATACCCAGGGCCGGGGATGAAAAACTGTTTTTT

D gene: -
J gene: TRBJ2-1
V gene: TRBV6-1
clone size: -
CDR3 length: 12
CDR3 protein: CASSEIAGEQFF
CDR3 DNA: TGTGCCAGCAGTGAAATTGCGGGCGAGCAGTTCTTC

D gene: -
J gene: TRBJ1-5
V gene: TRBV7-2
clone size: -
CDR3 length: 13
CDR3 protein: CASSPRTDQPQHF
CDR3 DNA: TGTGCCAGCAGCCCGAGGACGGATCAGCCCCAGCATTTT